This TCR beta chain was observed in a study of blood T cell repertoires in COVID-19. As for the study in general: Acute and convalescent COVID-19 samples came from the United States, Italy and Spain. From T cells, B-cell-depleted T cells, or PBMCs came the material, which was cDNA or gDNA.

The authors' processing: Estimated nucleated cell counts came from reference gene primer amplification. TCRdb's copy holds only in-frame clones and misses some; the assay was immunoSEQ multiplex PCR. For V, J and clone size, that table is used; D and trimming come from the DNA. The sample includes 100,000 or so clones, 80% to 90% seen only once; the top ten take roughly 32%. Germline CDR1 is PRHDT and CDR2 is FYEKMQ (reference sequence). After removal of 4 bases from V and 2 bases from J, the junction contained 6 bases not matched to a gene. The CDR3 runs to 15 residues. The sample consisted of peripheral blood. This chain uses TRBV13 with TRBJ2-5, with TRBD1 matching 8 bases. The receptor's source is an elderly woman with acute or convalescent COVID-19. The CDR3: CASSSGQGNQETQYF. The CDR3 nucleotides are TGTGCCAGCAGCTCTGGACAGGGTAATCAAGAGACCCAGTACTTC.